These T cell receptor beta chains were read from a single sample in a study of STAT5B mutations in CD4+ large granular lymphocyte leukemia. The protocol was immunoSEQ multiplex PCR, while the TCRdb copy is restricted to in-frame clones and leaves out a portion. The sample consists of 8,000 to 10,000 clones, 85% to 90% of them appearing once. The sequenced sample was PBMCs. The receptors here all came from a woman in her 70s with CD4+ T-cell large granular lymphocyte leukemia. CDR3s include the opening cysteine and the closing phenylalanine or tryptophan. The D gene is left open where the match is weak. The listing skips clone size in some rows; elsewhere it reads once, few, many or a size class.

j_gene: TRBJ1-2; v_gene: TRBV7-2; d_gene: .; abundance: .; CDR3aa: CASSRVPGENYGYTF; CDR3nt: TGTGCCAGCAGCCGAGTCCCAGGAGAGAACTATGGCTACACCTTC
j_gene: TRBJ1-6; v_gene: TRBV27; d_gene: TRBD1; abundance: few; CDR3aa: CASSLDRGNSPLHF; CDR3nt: TGTGCCAGCAGTTTGGACAGGGGTAATTCACCCCTCCACTTT
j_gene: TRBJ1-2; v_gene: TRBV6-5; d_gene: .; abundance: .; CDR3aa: CASRSTGANYGYTF; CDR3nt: TGTGCCAGCAGATCGACGGGCGCTAACTATGGCTACACCTTC
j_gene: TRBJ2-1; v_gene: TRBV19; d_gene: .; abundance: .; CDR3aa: CASSPGRFDNEQFF; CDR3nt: TGTGCCAGTAGCCCGGGTCGGTTTGACAATGAGCAGTTCTTC
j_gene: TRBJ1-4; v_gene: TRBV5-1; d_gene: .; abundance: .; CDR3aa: CASSLQGTNEKLFF; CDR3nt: TGCGCCAGCAGCTTACAGGGTACTAATGAAAAACTGTTTTTT
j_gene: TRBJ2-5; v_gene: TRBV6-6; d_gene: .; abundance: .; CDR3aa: CANSRSLEGETQYF; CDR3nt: TGTGCCAACAGTCGGTCTTTGGAAGGAGAGACCCAGTACTTC
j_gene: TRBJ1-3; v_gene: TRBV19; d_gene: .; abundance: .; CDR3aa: CASRAGTGGSTIYF; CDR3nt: TGTGCCAGTAGGGCCGGGACGGGTGGAAGCACCATATATTTT
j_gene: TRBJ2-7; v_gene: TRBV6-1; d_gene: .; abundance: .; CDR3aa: CASNPLKAYEQYF; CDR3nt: TGTGCCAGCAACCCCTTAAAGGCCTACGAGCAGTACTTC
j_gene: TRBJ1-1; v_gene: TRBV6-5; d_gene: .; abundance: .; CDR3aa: CASSWTAQNTEAFF; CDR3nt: TGTGCCAGCAGTTGGACGGCCCAGAACACTGAAGCTTTCTTT
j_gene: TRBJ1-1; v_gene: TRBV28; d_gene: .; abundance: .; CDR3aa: CASSSGFITEAFF; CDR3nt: TGTGCCAGCAGTTCAGGATTTATCACTGAAGCTTTCTTT
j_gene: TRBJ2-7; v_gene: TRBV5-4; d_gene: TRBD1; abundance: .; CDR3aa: CASSLGVGGQGYYEQYF; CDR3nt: TGTGCCAGCAGCTTGGGGGTTGGGGGACAGGGCTACTACGAGCAGTACTTC
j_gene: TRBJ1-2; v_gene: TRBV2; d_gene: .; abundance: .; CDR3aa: CASSESSYGYTF; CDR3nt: TGTGCCAGCAGTGAGTCGTCCTATGGCTACACCTTC
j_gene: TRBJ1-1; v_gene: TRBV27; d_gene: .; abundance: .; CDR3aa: CASSLVRTNTEAFF; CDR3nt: TGTGCCAGCAGTCTAGTACGGACGAACACTGAAGCTTTCTTT
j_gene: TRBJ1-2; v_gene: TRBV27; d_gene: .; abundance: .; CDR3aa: CASSLRGIPGGGGYTF; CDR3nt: TGTGCCAGCAGTTTGAGGGGCATCCCCGGCGGTGGTGGCTACACCTTC
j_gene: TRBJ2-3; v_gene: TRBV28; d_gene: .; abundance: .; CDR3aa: CASSFVRTDTQYF; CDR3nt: TGTGCCAGCAGTTTTGTGAGAACAGATACGCAGTATTTT
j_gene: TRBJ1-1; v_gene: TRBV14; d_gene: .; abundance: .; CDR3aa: CASAISRGTEAFF; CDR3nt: TGTGCCAGCGCTATTTCGAGGGGCACTGAAGCTTTCTTT
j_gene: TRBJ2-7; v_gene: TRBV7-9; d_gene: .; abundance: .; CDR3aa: CASSLGAGREQYF; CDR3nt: TGTGCCAGCAGCTTAGGTGCTGGGCGGGAGCAGTACTTC
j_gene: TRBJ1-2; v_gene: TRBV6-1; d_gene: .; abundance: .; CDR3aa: CASSESGRAGYTF; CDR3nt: TGTGCCAGCAGTGAATCTGGCAGGGCTGGCTACACCTTC
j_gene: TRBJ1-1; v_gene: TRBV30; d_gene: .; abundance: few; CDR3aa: CAWTERLGGEAFF; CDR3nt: TGTGCCTGGACTGAGAGATTGGGCGGTGAAGCTTTCTTT
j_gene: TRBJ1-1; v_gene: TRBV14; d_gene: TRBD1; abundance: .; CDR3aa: CASSLQGRGAMNTEAFF; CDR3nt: TGTGCCAGCAGCCTACAGGGGAGGGGGGCGATGAACACTGAAGCTTTCTTT
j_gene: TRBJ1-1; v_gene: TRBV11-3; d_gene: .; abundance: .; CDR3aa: CASTQWGADTEAFF; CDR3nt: TGTGCCAGCACGCAATGGGGGGCGGACACTGAAGCTTTCTTT
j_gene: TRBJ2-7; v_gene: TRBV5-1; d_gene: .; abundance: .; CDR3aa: CASSVDSYEQYF; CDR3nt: TGCGCCAGCAGCGTTGACAGCTACGAGCAGTACTTC
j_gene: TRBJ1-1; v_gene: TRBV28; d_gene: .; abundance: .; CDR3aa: CASRGGSWTEAFF; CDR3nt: TGTGCCAGCAGGGGGGGTTCGTGGACTGAAGCTTTCTTT
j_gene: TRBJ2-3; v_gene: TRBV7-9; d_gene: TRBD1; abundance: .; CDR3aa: CASSLSVGAGGADTQYF; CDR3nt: TGTGCCAGCAGCTTATCGGTTGGTGCAGGGGGCGCAGATACGCAGTATTTT
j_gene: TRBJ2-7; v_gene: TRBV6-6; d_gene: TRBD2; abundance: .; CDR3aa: CASSGTSGGDDEQYF; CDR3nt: TGTGCCAGCAGCGGAACTAGCGGGGGGGACGACGAGCAGTACTTC
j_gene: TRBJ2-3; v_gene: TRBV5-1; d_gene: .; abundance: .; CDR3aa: CASSMDVTDTQYF; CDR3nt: TGCGCCAGCAGCATGGACGTAACAGATACGCAGTATTTT
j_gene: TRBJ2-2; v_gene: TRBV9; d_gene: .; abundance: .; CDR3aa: CASRGQTNTGELFF; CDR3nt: TGTGCCAGCAGGGGACAAACGAACACCGGGGAGCTGTTTTTT
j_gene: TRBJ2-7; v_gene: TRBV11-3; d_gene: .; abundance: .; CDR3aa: CASSLEWWHQTPQYEQYF; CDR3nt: TGTGCCAGCAGCTTAGAATGGTGGCACCAGACTCCTCAATACGAGCAGTACTTC
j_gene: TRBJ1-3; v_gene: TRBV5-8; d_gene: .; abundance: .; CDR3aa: CASSLAPYYSGNTIYF; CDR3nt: TGTGCCAGCAGCTTGGCCCCCTACTACTCTGGAAACACCATATATTTT
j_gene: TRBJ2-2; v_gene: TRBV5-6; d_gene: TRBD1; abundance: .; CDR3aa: CASSSGQGVTGELFF; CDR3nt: TGTGCCAGCAGCTCCGGACAGGGGGTCACCGGGGAGCTGTTTTTT
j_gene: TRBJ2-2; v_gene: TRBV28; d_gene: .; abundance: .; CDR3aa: CAGQKNTGELFF; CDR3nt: TGTGCCGGCCAAAAGAACACCGGGGAGCTGTTTTTT
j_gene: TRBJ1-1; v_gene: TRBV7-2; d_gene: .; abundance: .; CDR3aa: CASSLVTTQNTEAFF; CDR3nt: TGTGCCAGCAGCTTAGTAACAACCCAGAACACTGAAGCTTTCTTT
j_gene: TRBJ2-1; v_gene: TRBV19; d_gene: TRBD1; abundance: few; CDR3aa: CASSRTPGTGGLNEQFF; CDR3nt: TGTGCCAGTAGTAGAACACCCGGGACAGGGGGTCTAAATGAGCAGTTCTTC
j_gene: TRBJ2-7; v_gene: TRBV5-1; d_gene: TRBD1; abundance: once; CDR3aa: CASSLGGQGPYEQYF; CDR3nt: TGCGCCAGCAGCTTGGGGGGACAGGGACCCTACGAGCAGTACTTC
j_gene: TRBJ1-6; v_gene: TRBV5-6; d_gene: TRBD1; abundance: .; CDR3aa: CASSLGQGNSPLHF; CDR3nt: TGTGCCAGCAGCCTCGGACAGGGTAATTCACCCCTCCACTTT
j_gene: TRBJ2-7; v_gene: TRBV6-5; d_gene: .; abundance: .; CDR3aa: CASSYSSRSYEQYF; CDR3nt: TGTGCCAGCAGTTATAGCAGCCGATCCTACGAGCAGTACTTC
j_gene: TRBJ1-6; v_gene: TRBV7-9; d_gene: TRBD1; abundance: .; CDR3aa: CASSGGQGGNSPLHF; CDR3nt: TGTGCCAGCAGCGGAGGACAGGGAGGTAATTCACCCCTCCACTTT
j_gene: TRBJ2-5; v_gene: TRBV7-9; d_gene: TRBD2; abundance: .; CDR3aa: CASSRLALGETQYF; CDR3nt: TGTGCCAGCAGCCGACTAGCGTTGGGAGAGACCCAGTACTTC
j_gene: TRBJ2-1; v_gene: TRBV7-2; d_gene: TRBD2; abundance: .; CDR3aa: CASSVTSGGAYEQFF; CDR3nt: TGTGCCAGCAGTGTAACTAGCGGGGGGGCCTATGAGCAGTTCTTC
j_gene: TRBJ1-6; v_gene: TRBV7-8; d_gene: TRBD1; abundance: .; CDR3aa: CASSPGTANSPLHF; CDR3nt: TGTGCCAGCAGCCCCGGGACAGCGAATTCACCCCTCCACTTT
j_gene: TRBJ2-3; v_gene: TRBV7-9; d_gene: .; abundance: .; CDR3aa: CASSSKRRLADTQYF; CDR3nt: TGTGCCAGCAGCTCGAAACGCAGACTAGCAGATACGCAGTATTTT
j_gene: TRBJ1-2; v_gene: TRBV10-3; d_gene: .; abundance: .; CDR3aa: CAISEASRSYGYTF; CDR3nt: TGTGCCATCAGTGAGGCCTCGAGGTCCTATGGCTACACCTTC
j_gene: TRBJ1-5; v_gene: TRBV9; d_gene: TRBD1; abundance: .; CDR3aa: CASSYSGGDQPQHF; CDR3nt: TGTGCCAGCAGCTATTCAGGGGGTGATCAGCCCCAGCATTTT
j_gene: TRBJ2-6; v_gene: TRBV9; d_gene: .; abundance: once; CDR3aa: CASSVRVSRGANVLTF; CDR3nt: TGTGCCAGCAGCGTTCGGGTGAGCCGTGGGGCCAACGTCCTGACTTTC
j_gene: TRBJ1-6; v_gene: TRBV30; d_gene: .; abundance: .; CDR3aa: CAWSIDSPLHF; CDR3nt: TGTGCCTGGAGTATTGATTCACCCCTCCACTTT
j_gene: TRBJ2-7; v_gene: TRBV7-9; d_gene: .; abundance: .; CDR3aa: CASSQWGYEQYF; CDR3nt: TGTGCCAGCAGCCAGTGGGGCTACGAGCAGTACTTC
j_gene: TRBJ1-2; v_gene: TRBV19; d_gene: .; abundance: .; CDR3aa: CASSASGLGDYGYTF; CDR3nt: TGTGCCAGTAGTGCCTCCGGCCTAGGGGACTATGGCTACACCTTC
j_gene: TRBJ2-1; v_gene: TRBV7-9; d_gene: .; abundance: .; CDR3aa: CASSSRDGYNEQFF; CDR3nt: TGTGCCAGCAGCTCCCGGGACGGTTACAATGAGCAGTTCTTC
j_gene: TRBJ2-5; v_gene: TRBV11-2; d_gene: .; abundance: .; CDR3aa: CASSLGGPRETQYF; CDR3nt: TGTGCCAGCAGCTTGGGGGGGCCTCGGGAGACCCAGTACTTC
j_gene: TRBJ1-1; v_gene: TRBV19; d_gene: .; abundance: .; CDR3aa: CASRATAKNTEAFF; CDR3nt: TGTGCCAGTCGAGCGACGGCGAAGAACACTGAAGCTTTCTTT
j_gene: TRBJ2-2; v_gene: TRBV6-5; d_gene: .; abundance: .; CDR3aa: CASSYSGGGHTGELFF; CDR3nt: TGTGCCAGCAGTTACTCGGGGGGGGGCCACACCGGGGAGCTGTTTTTT
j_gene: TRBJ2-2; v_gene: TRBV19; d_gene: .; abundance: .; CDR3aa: CASSRRENTGELFF; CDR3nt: TGTGCCAGTAGCCGTCGGGAGAACACCGGGGAGCTGTTTTTT
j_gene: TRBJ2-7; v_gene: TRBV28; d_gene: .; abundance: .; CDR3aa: CASSFSLATLSYEQYF; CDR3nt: TGTGCCAGCAGTTTTTCATTGGCGACCCTTTCCTACGAGCAGTACTTC